This is a list of T cell receptor beta chains from one sample in a study of blood T cell repertoires in COVID-19. The protocol was immunoSEQ multiplex PCR, while the TCRdb copy is restricted to in-frame clones and leaves out a portion. Of 170,000 or so clones in the sample, 84% were seen once. The sample taken for sequencing was peripheral blood. The source is a man aged 18-30 years with active or convalescent COVID-19. The CDR3 runs from the conserved cysteine through the conserved F or W. D genes are given only for firm matches. Some rows have no size entry. The others give once, few or many, or a class for an expanded clone.

j_call | v_call | d_call | clone_size | cdr3_aa | cdr3_nt
TRBJ2-3 | TRBV6-1 | TRBD2 | NA | CASSEIIPGLAGGGDTQYF | TGTGCCAGCAGTGAAATAATTCCGGGGCTAGCGGGAGGTGGGGATACGCAGTATTTT
TRBJ1-2 | TRBV5-6 | NA | NA | CASSNVPGSGYGYTF | TGTGCCAGCAGCAATGTACCAGGGTCTGGCTATGGCTACACCTTC
TRBJ2-1 | TRBV4-2 | TRBD1 | NA | CASSQAYRGQASYNEQFF | TGTGCCAGCAGCCAAGCTTACCGAGGACAGGCATCCTACAATGAGCAGTTCTTC
TRBJ1-5 | TRBV28 | NA | NA | CASNRTPGGGQPQHF | TGTGCCAGCAACCGTACCCCGGGGGGTGGACAGCCCCAGCATTTT
TRBJ1-6 | TRBV6-5 | TRBD1 | NA | CASTDTGGNSPLHF | TGTGCCAGCACCGACACAGGGGGCAATTCACCCCTCCACTTT
TRBJ1-6 | TRBV3-1/TRBV3-2 | TRBD1 | NA | CASSQELGTGVRALHF | TGTGCCAGCAGCCAAGAGCTAGGGACAGGGGTGAGGGCCCTCCACTTT
TRBJ2-5 | TRBV5-4 | NA | NA | CASSLTGFQETQYF | TGTGCCAGCAGCTTGACAGGTTTCCAAGAGACCCAGTACTTC
TRBJ1-6 | TRBV3-1/TRBV3-2 | NA | NA | CASSRLMGGYNSPLHF | TGTGCCAGCAGCCGCCTAATGGGAGGCTATAATTCACCCCTCCACTTT
TRBJ2-1 | TRBV6-4 | TRBD2 | NA | CASSDSPLASSYNEQFF | TGTGCCAGCAGTGACTCCCCACTAGCGAGCTCCTACAATGAGCAGTTCTTC
TRBJ2-7 | TRBV5-1 | TRBD2 | NA | CASGPRTSGYEQYF | TGCGCCAGCGGACCCAGGACTAGCGGCTACGAGCAGTACTTC
TRBJ1-2 | TRBV6-5 | TRBD1 | NA | CASSRGQENYGYTF | TGTGCCAGCAGCCGGGGACAGGAAAACTATGGCTACACCTTC
TRBJ2-3 | TRBV5-5 | TRBD2 | NA | CASSLGLAVTDTQYF | TGTGCCAGCAGCTTGGGACTAGCAGTTACAGATACGCAGTATTTT
TRBJ1-5 | TRBV6-2/TRBV6-3 | TRBD1 | NA | CASSYYRRQGWGSNQPQHF | TGTGCCAGCAGTTACTACCGTCGACAGGGTTGGGGCAGCAATCAGCCCCAGCATTTT
TRBJ1-2 | TRBV6-5 | NA | NA | CASSYSQGSYGYTF | TGTGCCAGCAGTTACTCACAGGGATCCTATGGCTACACCTTC
TRBJ1-3 | TRBV5-1 | TRBD1 | few | CASSFTAGGGNTIYF | TGCGCCAGCAGTTTCACCGCAGGGGGTGGAAACACCATATATTTT
TRBJ2-3 | TRBV7-9 | TRBD1 | NA | CASSAGQGIGTDTQYF | TGTGCCAGCAGCGCAGGACAGGGCATCGGGACAGATACGCAGTATTTT
TRBJ1-2 | TRBV5-1 | TRBD1 | NA | CASSLSTGGYGYTF | TGCGCCAGCAGCTTGAGCACAGGGGGTTATGGCTACACCTTC
TRBJ2-7 | TRBV4-1 | NA | NA | CASSLLQGFTYEQYF | TGCGCCAGCAGCCTTTTACAGGGTTTCACCTACGAGCAGTACTTC